This T cell receptor (beta chain) emerged from a study of T-cell memory formation after mild COVID-19. Study-level results: Pre-infection memory carried some responding clones, suggesting that cross-reactive memory joined. Clones that shrank (day 15 to 85) were balanced CD4/CD8, whereas later expanders leaned CD4+.

Worth noting for this clonotype: Its cognate antigen is unknown.

The CDR3 has 15 residues. CDR1 is SQVTM and CDR2 is ANQGSEA in the germline V gene. V lost 2 bases and J lost 6, with 18 bases in between. Using constant-segment primers, 5'RACE produced TCR alpha and TCR beta cDNA libraries carrying sample barcodes and UMIs. TCRdb redid the calling of the 5' RACE reads with MiXCR, one entry per CDR3 protein. Here the sample spans around 340,000 distinct CDR3 sequences, over 20% being singletons. The chain is built from TRBV29-1 and TRBJ2-3, with TRBD1 as a possible D gene (6 bases). This TCR derives from an adult woman who had mild COVID-19 (a few samples of this study predate the infection). Cell type and time point are not known. The sequencing sample was made of PBMCs or a T cell subset sorted from them (not recorded which). DNA of the CDR3: TGCAGCGTTGAACGTCCGACAGGCTGGGCTGATACGCAGTATTTT. Translation gives CSVERPTGWADTQYF.